Sequencing of this T cell receptor beta chain was carried out in a study of cytomegalovirus exposure and HLA in healthy donors. The data were produced by immunoSEQ multiplex PCR, yet TCRdb's version contains in-frame clones alone and is incomplete. The sample carries fewer than 75,000 clones, around 95% recorded once. The material sequenced was PBMCs. The sequence came from a man younger than 35 in good health and CMV-seronegative.

The CDR3 DNA is TGTGCCAGTAGTCTCGGCCAGGGGGCGACTGGAAACACCATATATTTT. Amino acids: CASSLGQGATGNTIYF. The chain uses TRBV19 and TRBJ1-3; 8 bases map to TRBD1. This CDR3 has 16 residues. V was clipped by 5 bases and J by 2 bases; unmatched bases: 8. Germline CDR1 LNHDA, CDR2 SQIVND (reference sequence).